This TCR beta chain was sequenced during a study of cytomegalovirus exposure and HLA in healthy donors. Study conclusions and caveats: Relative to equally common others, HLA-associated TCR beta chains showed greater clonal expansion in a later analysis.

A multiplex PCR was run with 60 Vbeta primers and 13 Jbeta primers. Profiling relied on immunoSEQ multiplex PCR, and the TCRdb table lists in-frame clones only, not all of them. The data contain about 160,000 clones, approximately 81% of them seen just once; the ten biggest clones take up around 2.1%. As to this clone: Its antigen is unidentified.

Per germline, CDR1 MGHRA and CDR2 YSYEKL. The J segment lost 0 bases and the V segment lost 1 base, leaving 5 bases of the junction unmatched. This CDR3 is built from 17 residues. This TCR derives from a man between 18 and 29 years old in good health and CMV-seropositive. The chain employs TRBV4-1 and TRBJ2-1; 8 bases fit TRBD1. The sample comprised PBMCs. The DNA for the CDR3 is TGCGCCAGCAGCCAAGTTGGGACAGGAAGCTCCTACAATGAGCAGTTCTTC. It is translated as CASSQVGTGSSYNEQFF.